This T cell receptor (beta chain) was captured in a study of response to subunit inactivated influenza vaccine. TCRdb re-analysed the RT-PCR reads in MiXCR, keeping a single row per CDR3 protein. Among fewer than 750,000 distinct CDR3 sequences, approximately 14% were seen once, and the ten largest hold 11%. General observations from the study: Seasonal influenza vaccination, on each occasion, was suggested by the authors to recruit few new T cells.

Worth noting for this clonotype: Its antigen is unknown.

CDR1 is LGHDT and CDR2 is YNNKEL in the germline V gene (reference sequence). CDR3 length: 14 residues. Unmatched junction bases numbered 10, after V lost 7 bases and J lost 5 bases. The clonotype comes from a man aged 50-59 years who received an inactivated influenza vaccine. This specimen consisted of PBMCs from blood, obtained about 12 days after vaccination. The chain carries TRBV3-1 and TRBJ2-5, with 7 positions matching TRBD2. CDR3 sequence: CASNAGTGGETQYF. CDR3 bases: TGTGCCAGCAACGCCGGGACCGGGGGGGAGACCCAGTACTTC.